The 14 T cell receptor beta chains given below trace back to one sample, sequenced in a study of technical replicates of blood from several donors. Libraries were prepared by immunoSEQ multiplex PCR; TCRdb keeps only in-frame clonotypes and omits some of them. This sample has approximately 74,000 clones, with approximately 88% found just once. Input material: PBMCs. The receptors were gathered from a human donor in good health. Some clones in this sample may be carry-over from other donors' samples.

In nucleotides, the CDR3 is TGTGCCAGCTCGGGGACAGCAGGTGGAGATACGCAGTATTTT. Protein product: CASSGTAGGDTQYF. The chain recombines TRBV18 with TRBJ2-3; 7 bases are shared with TRBD1. The CDR3 is 14 residues long. With 6 bases clipped from V and 5 bases from J, the junction kept 8 bases outside the gene matches. CDR1 and CDR2 from the germline V gene are KGHSH and LQKENI. Filled out from reference TRBV18 and TRBJ2-3, the complete variable domain reads NAGVMQNPRHLVRRRGQEARLRCSPMKGHSHVYWYRQLPEEGLKFMVYLQKENIIDESGMPKERFSAEFPKEGPSILRIQQVVRGDSAAYFCASSGTAGGDTQYFGPGTRLTVL.

This chain joins TRBV5-1 and TRBJ1-2; D is possibly TRBD1 (5 bases). The V and J ends lost 0 bases and 6 bases respectively, with 9 bases between them. CDR1 is SGHRS, CDR2 YFSETQ, per germline. There are 13 residues in the CDR3. The CDR3 reads CASSLDTGDGYTF. CDR3 nucleotides: TGCGCCAGCAGCTTGGACACGGGGGATGGCTACACCTTC. The whole variable domain, filled in from reference TRBV5-1 and TRBJ1-2, reads KAGVTQTPRYLIKTRGQQVTLSCSPISGHRSVSWYQQTPGQGLQFLFEYFSETQRNKGNFPGRFSGRQFSNSRSEMNVSTLELGDSALYLCASSLDTGDGYTFGSGTRLTVV.

The chain employs TRBV7-3 and TRBJ2-1; TRBD2 matches at 8 bases. The J segment lost 5 bases and the V segment lost 5 bases, leaving 5 bases of the junction unmatched. The CDR3 sequence is 14 residues long. The germline V gene has CDR1 SGHTA and CDR2 FQGTGA. Here the CDR3 reads CASSPTSANNEQFF. The CDR3, as DNA: TGTGCCAGCAGCCCGACTAGCGCCAACAATGAGCAGTTCTTC.

The chain carries TRBV4-3 and TRBJ1-1; 7 nucleotides line up with TRBD1. CDR1 is LGHNA and CDR2 is YSLEER in the germline V gene. The V and J ends lost 5 bases and 6 bases, in that order; junction bases with no gene match: 12. The length of the CDR3 is 15 residues. The CDR3 reads CASSTQTGIRPEAFF. For the CDR3, the DNA is TGCGCCAGCAGCACCCAGACAGGGATCCGCCCTGAAGCTTTCTTT.

The V call is TRBV4-3, the J call TRBJ1-4; D unresolved. Germline lookup yields CDR1 LGHNA and CDR2 YSLEER. The CDR3 is 16 amino acids. The ends were cut back, 0 bases at V and 4 bases at J, with 12 bases in the middle. The CDR3 is CASSQEVTRFNEKLFF. In DNA form, the CDR3 reads TGCGCCAGCAGCCAAGAGGTGACACGATTTAATGAAAAACTGTTTTTT.

This clone was seen just once. This chain connects TRBV27 to TRBJ1-1, with 8 bases that match TRBD1. The CDR3 consists of 13 residues. CDR1 and CDR2 from the germline V gene are MNHEY and SMNVEV (reference sequence). Losses at the gene ends were 5 bases for V and 6 bases for J; bases not matched to a gene: 5. The CDR3 DNA reads TGTGCCAGCAGTAACCAGGGGGCACCTGAAGCTTTCTTT. Translated: CASSNQGAPEAFF.

The genes are TRBV2 and TRBJ1-3; a weak D match, TRBD1 (6 bases). The CDR3 sequence is 15 residues long. Trimming removed 6 bases at V and 0 bases at J, with 12 bases between. In germline, CDR1 is SNHLY, CDR2 FYNNEI. This chain's CDR3 is CASRTTGTSGNTIYF. The CDR3 DNA sequence: TGTGCCAGCAGAACCACAGGGACCTCTGGAAACACCATATATTTT.

This chain connects TRBV9 to TRBJ2-1; a weak D match, TRBD2 (6 bases). CDR3 length equals 16 residues. Germline V gene data show CDR1 as SGDLS and CDR2 as YYNGEE. V was shortened by 3 bases and J by 3 bases, with 16 bases between the two germline ends. As DNA, the CDR3 is TGTGCCAGCAGCGGGGAATTCCGGGGGATCTACAATGAGCAGTTCTTC. Amino acid sequence: CASSGEFRGIYNEQFF.

This clone was recorded once. The rearrangement joins TRBV10-2 to TRBJ2-1; TRBD2 matches 7 bases. CDR1 is WSHSY and CDR2 is SAAADI in the germline V gene. V was clipped by 8 bases and J by 9 bases; unmatched bases: 13. The CDR3 has 14 amino acids. CDR3 in DNA: TGCGCCAGCCCCCCCCGGGACTACCATATTGAGCAGTTCTTC. It specifies CASPPRDYHIEQFF.

J is TRBJ2-5 and V is TRBV6-5; 9 nucleotides line up with TRBD1. The CDR3 covers 14 residues. After removal of 4 bases from V and 3 bases from J, the junction contained 3 bases not matched to a gene. Germline V gene sequence: CDR1 MNHEY, CDR2 SVGAGI. The CDR3 here is CASSLRTGEETQYF. In DNA, the CDR3 is TGTGCCAGCAGTTTGAGGACAGGGGAAGAGACCCAGTACTTC.

The gene calls are TRBV23-1 and TRBJ1-3; 8 positions agree with TRBD1. TRBV23-1 is an ORF for which the function is uncertain. The CDR3 is 16 residues long. V was clipped by 0 bases and J by 2 bases; unmatched bases: 3. CDR3 DNA: TGCGCCAGCAGTCAATCCCAGGGGGCTACTGGAAACACCATATATTTT. It translates to CASSQSQGATGNTIYF.

This clone is a singleton in its sample. J is TRBJ2-1 and V is TRBV10-3; perhaps TRBD1 as D (6 bases). Germline V gene sequence: CDR1 ENHRY, CDR2 SYGVKD. The germline V and J ends were trimmed by 6 bases and 5 bases, with 11 bases remaining between them. The CDR3 runs 13 residues. CDR3 loop: CAIRRQEDNEQFF. The CDR3 region has the DNA TGTGCCATCAGGCGACAGGAGGACAATGAGCAGTTCTTC.

The chain links TRBV29-1 to TRBJ1-5; a possible D gene is TRBD1 (6 bases). In germline, CDR1 is SQVTM, CDR2 ANQGSEA. This CDR3 region has 14 residues. V was shortened by 4 bases and J by 0 bases, with 10 bases between the two germline ends. CDR3 in DNA: TGCAGCGTTGGGGACACAGATAGCAATCAGCCCCAGCATTTT. Amino acids: CSVGDTDSNQPQHF.

The chain combines TRBV5-6 with TRBJ1-2; D is perhaps TRBD1 (5 bases). This CDR3 spans 13 amino acids. The V gene lost 2 bases and the J gene lost 4 bases, with 9 bases spanning the gap. Germline values: CDR1 SGHDT, CDR2 YYEEEE. CDR3 nucleotide sequence: TGTGCCAGCAGCTTAGGAGGGGCCTATGGCTACACCTTC. This codes for CASSLGGAYGYTF. Looking up the rest from reference TRBV5-6 and TRBJ1-2 gives the full variable domain: DAGVTQSPTHLIKTRGQQVTLRCSPKSGHDTVSWYQQALGQGPQFIFQYYEEEERQRGNFPDRFSGHQFPNYSSELNVNALLLGDSALYLCASSLGGAYGYTFGSGTRLTVV.